This TCR beta chain is drawn from a study of patients and donors after allogeneic stem cell transplantation. Using its own MiXCR run on the RT-PCR reads, TCRdb lists one record per CDR3 protein. Counted here are some 880,000 distinct CDR3 sequences, approximately 19% occurring once; the ten biggest clones make up about 6%. V was trimmed by 3 bases and J by 9 bases, leaving 12 bases between them. Germline values: CDR1 WSHSY, CDR2 SAAADI. The CDR3 totals 13 residues. This clonotype was seen more than once but under ten times. The source is a human donor who was either an allogeneic HSCT recipient or a stem cell or donor lymphocyte infusion donor (not recorded which). It is not recorded whose cells these are; they may come from a transplant donor. The sequencing input was blood, either unsorted or a sorted T cell fraction (not recorded which). The chain combines TRBV10-2 with TRBJ2-1; either TRBD1 or TRBD2 may supply D (5 bases each). In DNA, the CDR3 is TGCGCCAGCAGTGACCCGGGGCTGGGTGAGCAGTTCTTC. It yields the protein CASSDPGLGEQFF.